The subject of this entry is one T cell receptor (beta chain). CDR1 and CDR2 from the germline V gene are DFQATT and SNEGSKA (reference sequence). The length of the CDR3 is 15 residues. This specimen belongs to a study of blood T cells in healthy people across ages. A second PCR of 7 to 11 cycles used a sample-barcoded 5' primer and a J-beta primer mix. TCRdb analysed the 5' RACE reads with MiXCR anew, one entry per CDR3 protein. The data hold approximately 800,000 distinct CDR3 sequences, with about 56% observed a single time. The origin of this receptor is a middle-aged man in good health. V usage is TRBV20-1 and J usage is TRBJ2-5; possibly TRBD1 for D (6 bases). The closer fit of TRBJ2-7 to the DNA end suggests the J call may be wrong. The specimen was blood. In DNA form, the CDR3 reads TGCAGTGCTAGAAATGTCGACAGGTCTTACTACGAGCAGTACTTC. It yields the protein CSARNVDRSYYEQYF.